The next 20 T cell receptor beta chains were all read from a single sample in a study of OX40 agonist ivuxolimab in advanced cancers. TCRdb's copy holds only in-frame clones and misses some; the assay was immunoSEQ multiplex PCR. Here the sample spans about 58,000 clones, roughly 87% being singletons. The specimen comprised CD4+ or CD8+ T cells sorted from blood, sampled in a trial of the OX40 agonist ivuxolimab. The source is an adult with an advanced solid tumor such as melanoma, head and neck, liver or kidney cancer.

The J gene is TRBJ1-5, the V gene TRBV5-8, with unresolved D. The CDR3 sequence is 15 residues long. In germline, CDR1 is SGHTS, CDR2 YDEGEE. The V end was cut by 4 bases, the J end by 4 bases, with 15 bases between. CDR3 region: CASSVGLMRNQPQHF. As DNA, the CDR3 is TGTGCCAGCAGCGTCGGACTGATGAGGAATCAGCCCCAGCATTTT.

The gene calls are TRBV28 and TRBJ1-1; D remains unclear. V lost 8 bases and J 8 bases, leaving 24 bases between the germline ends. CDR1 and CDR2 from the germline V gene are MDHEN and SYDVKM. The CDR3 consists of 15 residues. CDR3 sequence: CASSIPRTQRIEAFF. CDR3 DNA sequence: TGTGCCAGCTCAATACCCCGGACGCAGAGGATCGAAGCTTTCTTT.

This clone was found a few times. V gene TRBV15 combines with J gene TRBJ1-4; D is possibly TRBD1 (6 bases). Germline V gives CDR1 LNHNV, CDR2 YYDKDF (reference sequence). The CDR3 extends over 15 amino acids. V lost 0 bases, J lost 6 bases, and 11 bases lay in between. The CDR3 DNA reads TGTGCCACCAGCAGAGATCGTCGGGGGCATGAAAAACTGTTTTTT. Translating it yields CATSRDRRGHEKLFF.

The genes are TRBV6-1 and TRBJ2-3, with D possibly matching TRBD2 (6 bases). V gave up 4 bases and J gave up 2 bases, with 10 bases separating them. Per the germline V gene, CDR1 is MNHNS and CDR2 is SASEGT. This CDR3 is built from 14 residues. CDR3 coding DNA: TGTGCCAGCAGTGTTAGCGGATTCACAGATACGCAGTATTTT. This translates into CASSVSGFTDTQYF.

The rearrangement uses TRBV7-2 and TRBJ2-3; no definite D call. Trimming stripped 0 bases from V and 7 bases from J, with 17 bases between. This CDR3 is 16 amino acids long. CDR1 is SGHTA, CDR2 FQGNSA, per germline. CDR3 protein: CASSLARVGSANTQYF. The DNA of the CDR3 is TGTGCCAGCAGCTTAGCCCGGGTAGGATCCGCTAATACGCAGTATTTT.

This chain connects TRBV5-1 to TRBJ2-7, with 8 bases lining up with TRBD2. After removal of 4 bases from V and 0 bases from J, the junction contained 12 bases not matched to a gene. Germline CDR1 is SGHRS and CDR2 is YFSETQ. The length of the CDR3 is 17 residues. CDR3 nucleotides: TGCGCCAGCAGCCGCGACGGCGGGGGGTCAAGCTCCTACGAGCAGTACTTC. This encodes CASSRDGGGSSSYEQYF.

This rearrangement joins TRBV6-5 to TRBJ1-2, with D possibly being TRBD1 (5 bases). This CDR3 comprises 14 residues. Germline CDR1 is MNHEY and CDR2 is SVGAGI. Trimming removed 5 bases at V and 3 bases at J, with 13 bases between. DNA of the CDR3: TGTGCCAGCAGTCGCAACATGGGGGACTATGGCTACACCTTC. It codes for CASSRNMGDYGYTF.

The chain joins TRBV7-3 to TRBJ2-1; D is uncertain. Germline lookup yields CDR1 SGHTA and CDR2 FQGTGA. The V end was cut by 5 bases, the J end by 3 bases, with 14 bases between. The CDR3 covers 15 residues. CDR3 region: CASSPLVTDYNEQFF. DNA of the CDR3: TGTGCCAGCAGCCCCCTGGTTACAGACTACAATGAGCAGTTCTTC.

As DNA, the CDR3 is TGCAGCGTTGCAGGGACAGAGTACGAGCAGTACTTC. Residues: CSVAGTEYEQYF. The chain carries TRBV29-1 and TRBJ2-7; 7 bases are shared with TRBD1. Germline V gives CDR1 SQVTM, CDR2 ANQGSEA. The CDR3 consists of 12 residues. The ends lost 4 bases at V and 4 bases at J; junction bases unmatched: 4.

This rearrangement joins TRBV28 to TRBJ1-2; D unresolved. Germline CDR1 is MDHEN and CDR2 is SYDVKM. The CDR3 has 11 residues. V gave up 6 bases and J gave up 4 bases, with 6 bases separating them. The CDR3 DNA follows: TGTGCCAGCAGCCCACTCTATGGCTACACCTTC. It is translated as CASSPLYGYTF.

This chain links TRBV11-2 with TRBJ2-3; D tentatively fits TRBD1 or TRBD2 (5 bases each). This CDR3 is 16 amino acids long. Trimming shortened V by 0 bases and J by 5 bases, and 15 bases separated the two germline ends. In germline, CDR1 is SGHAT, CDR2 FQNNGV. CDR3 nucleotides: TGTGCCAGCAGCTTAGATTCGGGACCACCCCGAGATACGCAGTATTTT. Its translation is CASSLDSGPPRDTQYF.

This chain connects TRBV5-6 to TRBJ2-1; D unclear. V lost 7 bases, J lost 1 base, and 15 bases lay in between. Germline values: CDR1 SGHDT, CDR2 YYEEEE. The CDR3 has 15 residues. The CDR3 DNA reads as TGTGCCAGCCACGAGCCGACACGGTCCTACAATGAGCAGTTCTTC. Its translation: CASHEPTRSYNEQFF. Full variable domain (missing parts from reference TRBV5-6 and TRBJ2-1): DAGVTQSPTHLIKTRGQQVTLRCSPKSGHDTVSWYQQALGQGPQFIFQYYEEEERQRGNFPDRFSGHQFPNYSSELNVNALLLGDSALYLCASHEPTRSYNEQFFGPGTRLTVL.

This clone was detected once. This sequence joins TRBV5-6 and TRBJ2-7; 12 nucleotides align to TRBD1. Trimming cost V 3 bases and J 8 bases; bases outside gene matches: 9. Germline CDR1 and CDR2: SGHDT and YYEEEE. The CDR3 contains 15 residues. The CDR3 spells CASSSPGTGGAKQYF. The CDR3 DNA is TGTGCCAGCAGCTCGCCCGGGACAGGGGGCGCGAAGCAGTACTTC.

This clone has a single count. The chain employs TRBV10-3 and TRBJ2-2; possible D gene TRBD1, 6 bases. The CDR3 spans 15 residues. Germline CDR1 and CDR2: ENHRY and SYGVKD. V was trimmed by 2 bases and J by 2 bases, leaving 9 bases between them. The DNA of the CDR3 is TGTGCCATCAGTGAGAACAGGGATAACACCGGGGAGCTGTTTTTT. It encodes CAISENRDNTGELFF.

The chain couples TRBV6-1 to TRBJ2-2; D remains unclear. This CDR3 is built from 16 residues. Trimming pared 3 bases from V and 2 bases from J, leaving 13 bases between. Germline V CDR1 and CDR2: MNHNS, SASEGT. CDR3 region: CASSEFVTANTGELFF. CDR3 bases: TGTGCCAGCAGTGAGTTTGTGACGGCCAACACCGGGGAGCTGTTTTTT.

The CDR3 DNA is TGTGCCATCAGTCCCTTGGGACAGGAAGGAGCTGGCTACACCTTC. It translates to CAISPLGQEGAGYTF. V is TRBV10-3 and J is TRBJ1-2; 8 bases map to TRBD1. V was pared by 5 bases and J by 7 bases, with 12 bases of the junction left unmatched. Germline CDR1 reads ENHRY; CDR2 reads SYGVKD. This CDR3 is built from 15 residues.

V and J are TRBV6-5 and TRBJ2-7; 7 nucleotides align to TRBD2. The ends lost 6 bases at V and 2 bases at J; junction bases unmatched: 1. This CDR3 comprises 12 residues. Germline CDR1 MNHEY, CDR2 SVGAGI. The CDR3 DNA is TGTGCCAGCAGGGGACTACCCTACGAGCAGTACTTC. This gives the protein CASRGLPYEQYF.

The chain carries TRBV5-1 and TRBJ1-1; 8 nucleotides line up with TRBD1. V was clipped by 4 bases and J by 2 bases; unmatched bases: 4. Germline V gives CDR1 SGHRS, CDR2 YFSETQ. The CDR3 spans 14 residues. CDR3 DNA: TGCGCCAGCAGCCGGACAGGGACCAACACTGAAGCTTTCTTT. Its translation: CASSRTGTNTEAFF.

The V gene is TRBV18, the J gene TRBJ2-1, with 9 bases matching TRBD2. This CDR3 spans 17 amino acids. J lost 6 bases, V lost 3 bases, and 12 bases had no gene match. CDR1 and CDR2 from the germline V gene are KGHSH and LQKENI. In nucleotides, the CDR3 is TGTGCCAGCTCACCTATCGCACCTGGCGGGGGGGCCAATGAGCAGTTCTTC. Its translation: CASSPIAPGGGANEQFF.

The chain has TRBV19 and TRBJ2-5; 8 nucleotides match TRBD2. V shed 6 bases and J 5 bases; nucleotides not matched to a gene: 8. This CDR3 region has 14 residues. Germline lookup yields CDR1 LNHDA and CDR2 SQIVND (reference sequence). CDR3 bases: TGTGCCAGTAGCTTCGGGGGGGAGAGGGAGACCCAGTACTTC. Its protein product is CASSFGGERETQYF.